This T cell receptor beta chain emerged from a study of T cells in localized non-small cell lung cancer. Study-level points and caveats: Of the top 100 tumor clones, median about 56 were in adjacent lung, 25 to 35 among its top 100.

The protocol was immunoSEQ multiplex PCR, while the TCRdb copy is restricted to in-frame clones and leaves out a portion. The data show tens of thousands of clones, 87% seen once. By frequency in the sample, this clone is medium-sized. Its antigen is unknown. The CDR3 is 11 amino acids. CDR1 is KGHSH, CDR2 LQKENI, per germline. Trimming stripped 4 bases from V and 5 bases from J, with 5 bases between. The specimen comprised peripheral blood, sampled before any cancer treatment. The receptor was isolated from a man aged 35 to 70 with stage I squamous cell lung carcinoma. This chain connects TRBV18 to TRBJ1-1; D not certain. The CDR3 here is CASSLGTEAFF. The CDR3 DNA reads TGTGCCAGCTCACTGGGTACTGAAGCTTTCTTT.